This TCR beta chain was found in a study of cytomegalovirus exposure and HLA in healthy donors. At the level of the study: Early released data comprised 80 million to 100 million unique TCRs from HLA-typed donors. Points from the study as a whole: Segments of the TCR beta V type were, in most cases, productive about 90% or about 30% of the time in an earlier analysis. TCR beta chain V- and J-gene trimming was linked, in a later analysis, to a missense variant in DCLRE1C.

On this clone: No antigen is known for it.

PCR used 60 Vbeta primers and 13 Jbeta primers. Measured with immunoSEQ multiplex PCR; TCRdb has only the in-frame clones, and not every one. In the table there are around 170,000 clones, around 80% of which are singletons. Deletions cut 6 bases from V and 1 base from J, with 13 bases between. The CDR3 has 14 residues. CDR1 is MNHEY, CDR2 SMNVEV, per germline (reference sequence). Material: PBMCs. J is TRBJ2-7 and V is TRBV27; D might be TRBD2 (5 bases). The source is a girl between 5 and 17 years old in good health and CMV-seropositive. The CDR3 nucleotides are TGTGCCAGCAGATTTTACAGCGGATCCTACGAGCAGTACTTC. Its protein is CASRFYSGSYEQYF.